These T cell receptor beta chains were read from a single sample in a study of shared clonotypes between healthy human individuals. Assay: immunoSEQ multiplex PCR; the TCRdb copy retains only in-frame clones and omits some. This table holds approximately 2.5 million clones, approximately 90% found once. The sample comprised naive CD4+ T cells sorted from blood. These receptors were taken from a man aged 18-30 years in good health. Both conserved end residues are part of each CDR3. D genes are given only for firm matches. Clone size appears in some rows only: once, few, many, or a class for an expanded clone.

v_call	d_call	j_call	clone_size	cdr3_nt	cdr3_aa
TRBV19	-	TRBJ2-7	-	TGTGCCAGTAGTATAGAAAGCGGCCGAACCTACGAGCAGTACTTC	CASSIESGRTYEQYF
TRBV4-3	-	TRBJ2-7	-	TGCGCCAGCAGCCCTAGACTACAAACGGCCTACGAGCAGTACTTC	CASSPRLQTAYEQYF
TRBV25-1	TRBD2	TRBJ2-5	-	TGTGCCAGCAGTGAATCGGGGGGGCGGGAGACCCAGTACTTC	CASSESGGRETQYF
TRBV11-2	-	TRBJ1-3	-	TGTGCCAGCAGCTCACAGGGCTCTGGAAACACCATATATTTT	CASSSQGSGNTIYF
TRBV27	-	TRBJ1-6	-	TGTGCCAGCAGTTTTGGGTCGTCCTATAATTCACCCCTCCACTTT	CASSFGSSYNSPLHF
TRBV19	-	TRBJ1-2	-	TGTGCCAGTAGTCGGGCACCGACTAACTATGGCTACACCTTC	CASSRAPTNYGYTF
TRBV4-1	-	TRBJ2-7	-	TGCGCCAGCAGCCAAGAAGCGGGCCCTTCCTACGAGCAGTACTTC	CASSQEAGPSYEQYF
TRBV6-5	-	TRBJ2-5	-	TGTGCCAGCAGTTACTGGGGGGGCGGGGGTAAAGAGACCCAGTACTTC	CASSYWGGGGKETQYF
TRBV4-1	TRBD1	TRBJ1-6	few	TGCGCCAGCAGCCAAGCCGGGACAGATTTTAATTCACCCCTCCACTTT	CASSQAGTDFNSPLHF
TRBV19	-	TRBJ2-7	-	TGTGCCAGTAAAGAAGCGTTCGAACTCCCTTCCTACGAGCAGTACTTC	CASKEAFELPSYEQYF
TRBV25-1	-	TRBJ2-3	-	TGTGCCAGCAGAAAAGGGGCGACAGTCACAGATACGCAGTATTTT	CASRKGATVTDTQYF
TRBV29-1	TRBD1	TRBJ1-1	few	TGCAGCGTTGGAGGACAGGGGGAAGGAACTGAAGCTTTCTTT	CSVGGQGEGTEAFF
TRBV27	TRBD1	TRBJ1-5	-	TGTGCCAGCAGTCAGGACAGGGATAATCAGCCCCAGCATTTT	CASSQDRDNQPQHF
TRBV10-1	-	TRBJ1-1	-	TGCGCCAGCGCCGCAGGGTCGAGCACTGAAGCTTTCTTT	CASAAGSSTEAFF
TRBV4-2	TRBD1	TRBJ1-5	-	TGTGCCAGCAGCTCAGAAAGGGACAGGGGGGATCAGCCCCAGCATTTT	CASSSERDRGDQPQHF
TRBV18	-	TRBJ2-5	-	TGTGCCAGCTCACCTATGGCAGCTGAAGAGACCCAGTACTTC	CASSPMAAEETQYF
TRBV6-5	TRBD2	TRBJ2-7	-	TGTGCCAGCAGTTACGAGGGACTAGCAGGCTACGAGCAGTACTTC	CASSYEGLAGYEQYF
TRBV7-9	-	TRBJ1-2	-	TGTGCCAGCAGCCCTCCTACATACTATGGCTACACCTTC	CASSPPTYYGYTF
TRBV11-2	TRBD2	TRBJ2-7	-	TGTGCCAGCAGAAACTTAGCGGGGAGCTCCTACGAGCAGTACTTC	CASRNLAGSSYEQYF
TRBV5-1	-	TRBJ2-5	-	TGCGCCAGCAGCCCTCAGGGTATCCAAGAGACCCAGTACTTC	CASSPQGIQETQYF
TRBV7-2	-	TRBJ2-3	-	TGTGCCAGCAGCTTAGAGGGGACTTATACGCAGTATTTT	CASSLEGTYTQYF
TRBV7-9	-	TRBJ2-7	-	TGTGCCAGCAGCCACAAGAACGAGCAGTACTTC	CASSHKNEQYF
TRBV10-1	TRBD2	TRBJ2-2	-	TGCGCCAGCAGTGGGGCTAGCGGGAGGACGAACACCGGGGAGCTGTTTTTT	CASSGASGRTNTGELFF
TRBV5-1	-	TRBJ2-3	-	TGCGCCAGCAGCCCGACTAGAAGCACAGATACGCAGTATTTT	CASSPTRSTDTQYF
TRBV7-6	TRBD2	TRBJ2-3	-	TGTGCCAGCAGCTTGGGACTAGCGGGGACAGATACGCAGTATTTT	CASSLGLAGTDTQYF
TRBV5-6	TRBD1	TRBJ2-3	-	TGTGCCAGCAGCTTGCAGACAGGGCAGATAAAGCAGTATTTT	CASSLQTGQIKQYF
TRBV5-1	-	TRBJ1-4	once	TGCGCCAGCAGCAGAGAACCTGGGACACTTAATGAAAAACTGTTTTTT	CASSREPGTLNEKLFF
TRBV18	-	TRBJ2-3	-	TGTGCCAGCTCGCCGCCGGGACCAGATACGCAGTATTTT	CASSPPGPDTQYF
TRBV6-1	-	TRBJ2-1	-	TGTGCCAGCAGTGAAATAGGGAGCGCTGGGAACAATGAGCAGTTCTTC	CASSEIGSAGNNEQFF
TRBV7-9	-	TRBJ2-2	-	TGTGCCAGCAGCCCGAGGGGGAGGTTTGACACCGGGGAGCTGTTTTTT	CASSPRGRFDTGELFF
TRBV6-6	-	TRBJ2-3	-	TGTGCCAGCGGTGCGGAGGGAACAGTAGATACGCAGTATTTT	CASGAEGTVDTQYF
TRBV4-3	TRBD1	TRBJ1-1	once	TGCGCCAGCAGCCAAGGACGACAGGGAGGGACTGAAGCTTTCTTT	CASSQGRQGGTEAFF
TRBV4-1	-	TRBJ2-7	-	TGCGCCAGCAGCCAAGCGGGACACCCTACCTACGAGCAGTACTTC	CASSQAGHPTYEQYF
TRBV6-5	-	TRBJ2-7	-	TGTGCCAGCAGTTACGGGTGGGCCAGGGGCCGTTACGAGCAGTACTTC	CASSYGWARGRYEQYF
TRBV28	TRBD1	TRBJ1-2	-	TGTGCCAGCAGTTTGGGACAGGGAGGCGGCTACACCTTC	CASSLGQGGGYTF
TRBV4-1	TRBD1	TRBJ2-1	-	TGCGCCAGCAGCTACCGGGACAGGGTGTACAATGAGCAGTTCTTC	CASSYRDRVYNEQFF
TRBV28	-	TRBJ2-4	-	TGTGCCAGCAGTTTGGGTAGTGATGCCAAAAACATTCAGTACTTC	CASSLGSDAKNIQYF
TRBV6-5	-	TRBJ1-4	-	TGTGCCAGCAAAGGATCGGGACCTCAAAATGAAAAACTGTTTTTT	CASKGSGPQNEKLFF
TRBV4-1	TRBD1	TRBJ1-1	few	TGCGCCAGCAGCCTGGGACAGATGAACACTGAAGCTTTCTTT	CASSLGQMNTEAFF
TRBV19	-	TRBJ1-2	-	TGTGCCAGTAGTTTGGGCAGGGCAAACTATGGCTACACCTTC	CASSLGRANYGYTF
TRBV6-1	TRBD1	TRBJ2-7	-	TGTGCCAGCAGATTCACAGGGGGCTACGAGCAGTACTTC	CASRFTGGYEQYF
TRBV6-5	TRBD1	TRBJ2-3	-	TGTGCCAGCAGTACGGGACAGGGGGACACAGATACGCAGTATTTT	CASSTGQGDTDTQYF
TRBV19	-	TRBJ1-1	few	TGTGCCAGTAGTCACAGGGTTACTGAAGCTTTCTTT	CASSHRVTEAFF
TRBV5-1	TRBD2	TRBJ2-7	-	TGCGCCAGCAGCCCGGATCTAGCGGGGAACTACGAGCAGTACTTC	CASSPDLAGNYEQYF
TRBV2	-	TRBJ2-5	-	TGTGCCAGCAGTGAAGAGGAACTGCAGTACTTC	CASSEEELQYF
TRBV18	-	TRBJ2-5	-	TGTGCCAGCTCACCACCCTGGGTCGGACAAGAGACCCAGTACTTC	CASSPPWVGQETQYF
TRBV11-3	-	TRBJ2-3	-	TGTGCCAGCAGCTGGGAACGCACAGATACGCAGTATTTT	CASSWERTDTQYF
TRBV5-1	TRBD1	TRBJ2-7	-	TGCGCCAGCAGCGTGACAGGGACATACGAGCAGTACTTC	CASSVTGTYEQYF
TRBV9	-	TRBJ2-1	-	TGTGCCAGCAGCGTAGACGGGGTTCTTATCAATGAGCAGTTCTTC	CASSVDGVLINEQFF
TRBV6-5	-	TRBJ2-5	-	TGTGCCAGCAGTTACTTATCGGGGAGAAAGACCCAGTACTTC	CASSYLSGRKTQYF
TRBV13	-	TRBJ2-3	once	TGTGCCAGCAGCTTAGGGCGGGGAAGCACAGATACGCAGTATTTT	CASSLGRGSTDTQYF
TRBV6-1	-	TRBJ1-2	-	TGTGCCAGCAGTGAAGTGGCAGGGGCGGGCTATGGCTACACCTTC	CASSEVAGAGYGYTF